The rows below give T cell receptor beta chains drawn from one sample of a study of early T cells in non-severe SARS-CoV-2 infection. One entry per CDR3 protein, called by TCRdb with MiXCR from the 5' RACE reads. The top ten clones hold 2.7% of a sample with over 60,000 distinct CDR3 sequences, around 12% of them seen once. This material consisted of whole blood, taken at baseline. The receptors derive from an adult who was a healthcare worker with PCR-confirmed SARS-CoV-2 infection or an uninfected control (not recorded which). Each CDR3 is given with its conserved first and last residue. The D gene is left open where the match is weak. Rows give clone size only sometimes, using once, few, many, or a class for an expanded clone.

d_call clone_size j_call v_call cdr3_aa cdr3_nt
. few TRBJ2-7 TRBV28 CASSLWDSLLSYEQYF TGTGCCAGCAGTTTATGGGACAGCCTCCTCTCCTACGAGCAGTACTTC
. . TRBJ2-7 TRBV11-2 CASSKSYEQYF TGTGCCAGTAGCAAGTCTTACGAGCAGTACTTC
. few TRBJ2-2 TRBV21-1 CASCDPSGVNTGELFF TGTGCCAGTTGCGATCCCTCAGGGGTGAACACCGGGGAGCTGTTTTTT
TRBD1 few TRBJ2-1 TRBV5-5 CASSFLTGSSYNEQFF TGTGCCAGCAGCTTTTTGACAGGGAGCTCCTACAATGAGCAGTTCTTC
TRBD2 . TRBJ2-3 TRBV4-3 CASSQEPPAGGRLQDTQYF TGCGCCAGCAGCCAAGAGCCCCCAGCGGGGGGGCGATTACAGGATACGCAGTATTTT
TRBD2 few TRBJ2-3 TRBV5-1 CASSRGGDTDTQYF TGCGCCAGCAGCCGGGGGGGAGACACAGATACGCAGTATTTT
. many TRBJ1-5 TRBV20-1 CSAREREGQPQHF TGCAGTGCTAGAGAGAGGGAAGGACAGCCCCAGCATTTT
TRBD1 . TRBJ2-5 TRBV6-6 CASSSHNPGGAETQYF TGTGCCAGCAGTTCCCACAACCCAGGGGGCGCGGAGACCCAGTACTTC
TRBD1 . TRBJ2-3 TRBV11-2 CASSLKGQGTDTQYF TGTGCCAGCAGCTTGAAAGGACAGGGGACAGATACGCAGTATTTT
TRBD1 many TRBJ2-3 TRBV7-7 CASSMGTVTDTQYF TGTGCCAGCAGCATGGGGACAGTCACAGATACGCAGTATTTT
. few TRBJ2-2 TRBV2 CASNRLLRGELFF TGTGCCAGCAATCGACTCCTCAGAGGGGAGCTGTTTTTT
. many TRBJ2-2 TRBV27 CASAPGDRNTGELFF TGTGCCAGCGCACCGGGGGATCGGAACACCGGGGAGCTGTTTTTT
. few TRBJ2-3 TRBV7-7 CASSLEGVDTQYF TGTGCCAGCAGCTTAGAGGGCGTCGATACGCAGTATTTT
TRBD2 . TRBJ2-3 TRBV20-1 CSARGAGTSGGNTDTQYF TGCAGTGCCCGCGGAGCCGGGACTAGCGGGGGAAACACAGATACGCAGTATTTT
. . TRBJ1-6 TRBV5-1 CATKGTDDYNSPLHF TGCGCCACCAAGGGGACCGACGATTATAATTCACCCCTCCACTTT
. few TRBJ2-1 TRBV5-1 CASSFGSGNEQFF TGCGCCAGCAGCTTTGGGTCCGGGAATGAGCAGTTCTTC
TRBD1 . TRBJ1-4 TRBV5-1 CASSRQGYNEKLFF TGCGCCAGCAGCAGACAGGGATATAATGAAAAACTGTTTTTT
. few TRBJ2-1 TRBV5-4 CASSKPQGNLYNEQFF TGTGCCAGCAGCAAGCCCCAGGGAAACCTTTACAATGAGCAGTTCTTC
. . TRBJ2-3 TRBV10-3 CAISESAIDTQYF TGTGCCATCAGTGAGTCCGCGATAGATACGCAGTATTTT
TRBD2 . TRBJ2-1 TRBV5-1 CASSLAFSGGLGEQFF TGCGCCAGCAGCTTGGCCTTTAGCGGGGGGTTAGGTGAGCAGTTCTTC
TRBD1 . TRBJ2-1 TRBV2 CASTGTGTYNEQFF TGTGCCAGCACAGGGACAGGGACCTACAATGAGCAGTTCTTC
. few TRBJ2-2 TRBV2 CASSEFRDTGELFF TGTGCCAGCAGTGAGTTCCGGGACACCGGGGAGCTGTTTTTT
TRBD1 few TRBJ1-4 TRBV11-2 CASSLTGRGQEKLFF TGTGCCAGCAGCCTAACGGGCAGGGGGCAAGAAAAACTGTTTTTT
TRBD1 . TRBJ1-1 TRBV7-2 CASSKGQGTNTEAFF TGTGCCAGCAGCAAGGGACAGGGCACGAACACTGAAGCTTTCTTT
. few TRBJ2-6 TRBV6-1 CASSGEGLAGANVLTF TGTGCCAGCAGTGGAGAAGGGCTGGCGGGGGCCAACGTCCTGACTTTC
. . TRBJ2-3 TRBV11-2 CASSLEFRNTDTQYF TGTGCCAGCAGCTTAGAGTTCCGAAACACAGATACGCAGTATTTT
. . TRBJ2-7 TRBV4-2 CASSQGGAPLYEQYF TGTGCCAGCAGCCAAGGAGGAGCTCCACTCTACGAGCAGTACTTC
. few TRBJ2-1 TRBV7-9 CASSLVNEQFF TGTGCCAGCAGCTTAGTCAATGAGCAGTTCTTC
. few TRBJ2-5 TRBV5-6 CASSLVGIETQYF TGTGCCAGCAGCTTGGTCGGAATAGAGACCCAGTACTTC
. many TRBJ2-3 TRBV3-1 CASSQEGTQYF TGTGCCAGCAGCCAAGAAGGTACGCAGTATTTT
TRBD1 . TRBJ2-3 TRBV12-3/TRBV12-4 CASNTGQTRGDTQYF TGTGCCAGCAACACGGGACAGACGAGGGGAGATACGCAGTATTTT
. many TRBJ1-6 TRBV2 CASKDGVLNSPLHF TGTGCCAGCAAGGACGGAGTCCTTAATTCACCCCTCCACTTT
. . TRBJ2-7 TRBV18 CASSPTVTYEQYF TGTGCCAGCTCACCGACAGTAACCTACGAGCAGTACTTC
TRBD2 many TRBJ2-1 TRBV6-1 CASKASGGTGSYNEQFF TGTGCCAGCAAGGCTAGCGGGGGGACAGGCTCCTACAATGAGCAGTTCTTC
. few TRBJ1-1 TRBV7-9 CAVGQADTEAFF TGTGCCGTAGGGCAGGCAGACACTGAAGCTTTCTTT
TRBD1 . TRBJ1-5 TRBV6-6 CASSPRGAPQHF TGTGCCAGCAGCCCCAGGGGGGCGCCCCAGCATTTT
. many TRBJ1-1 TRBV14 CASSQVGRDTEAFF TGTGCCAGCAGCCAAGTCGGTAGAGACACTGAAGCTTTCTTT
. . TRBJ2-7 TRBV27 CASSPFGSSYEQYF TGTGCCAGCAGTCCTTTTGGCAGCTCCTACGAGCAGTACTTC
TRBD2 . TRBJ2-1 TRBV20-1 CSARPSGGQSYNEQFF TGCAGTGCTAGACCCAGCGGGGGTCAATCCTACAATGAGCAGTTCTTC
. many TRBJ2-5 TRBV29-1 CSVVGGGPLFGETQYF TGCAGCGTTGTTGGGGGGGGGCCGCTATTTGGTGAGACCCAGTACTTC
TRBD2 few TRBJ2-1 TRBV4-3 CASSPLLAGGYNEQFF TGCGCCAGCAGTCCTCTGCTAGCGGGGGGATACAATGAGCAGTTCTTC
. many TRBJ2-3 TRBV20-1 CSARDFRAQTDTQYF TGCAGTGCTAGAGATTTCAGGGCGCAAACAGATACGCAGTATTTT
. . TRBJ2-4 TRBV9 CASSLRQGGSIQYF TGTGCCAGCAGCCTAAGACAGGGAGGTAGCATTCAGTACTTC
. many TRBJ1-6 TRBV4-1 CASSQEPGSSYNSPLHF TGCGCCAGCAGCCAAGAGCCAGGGAGCTCCTATAATTCACCCCTCCACTTT
TRBD2 few TRBJ2-2 TRBV3-1 CASSQVGLAGKTNTGELFF TGTGCCAGCAGCCAAGTCGGACTAGCGGGGAAAACGAACACCGGGGAGCTGTTTTTT
TRBD1 few TRBJ1-2 TRBV28 CASSFTSIQGGYGYTF TGTGCCAGCAGTTTCACCTCAATACAGGGGGGATATGGCTACACCTTC
TRBD1 . TRBJ2-7 TRBV28 CASSSDRVSTYF TGTGCCAGCAGTTCGGACAGGGTGTCAACGTACTTC
TRBD1 few TRBJ1-2 TRBV7-3 CASSPGTGSGNYGYTF TGTGCCAGCAGTCCTGGGACAGGGTCGGGTAACTATGGCTACACCTTC